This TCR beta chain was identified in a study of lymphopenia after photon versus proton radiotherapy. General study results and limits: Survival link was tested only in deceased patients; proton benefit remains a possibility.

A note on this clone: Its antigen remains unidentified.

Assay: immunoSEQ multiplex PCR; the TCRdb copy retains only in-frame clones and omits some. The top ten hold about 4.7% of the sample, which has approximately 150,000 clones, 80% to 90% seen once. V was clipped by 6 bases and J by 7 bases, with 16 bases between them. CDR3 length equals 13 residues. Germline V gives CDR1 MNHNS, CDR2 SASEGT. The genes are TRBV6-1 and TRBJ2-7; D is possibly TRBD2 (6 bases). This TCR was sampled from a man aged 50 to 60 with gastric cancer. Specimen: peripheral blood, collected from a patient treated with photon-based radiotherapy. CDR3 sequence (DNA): TGTGCCAGCAGAGGGGACTCCAGGAGGGAGCAGTACTTC. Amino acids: CASRGDSRREQYF.